This T cell receptor (beta chain) emerged from a study of T cell repertoires in cytomegalovirus infection (dated by TCRdb to the late 2010s). With respect to the entire study: The peptide stimulations were aimed at well-studied HLA-B-restricted epitopes as well as recently identified HLA-C-restricted CMV epitopes, whose presentation resists viral immunomodulation. The HLA type of each donor mattered for the analysis, because public TCR beta signatures pointed to carriage of CMV infection along with the matching HLA type.

The sample's treatment or condition label, in plain terms: in vitro stimulation with specific CMV peptide epitopes to enrich CMV-specific T cells. Sequencing was carried out with an Illumina HiSeq 1500. TCRdb cleaned the public reads at Q25 with fastp, built clones with MiXCR and kept in-frame beta chains. Here each entry gathers all rows of one CDR3 protein and keeps the most common genes and DNA. The sample profile shows about 900,000 distinct CDR3 sequences; approximately 32% of them were found once. The top ten hold 10% to 15% of the sample. The cysteine opens and the phenylalanine closes a CDR3 of 15 amino acids. This entry keeps only the CDR3 DNA: 45 bases, framed from base 1. The V end loses 1 base and the J end loses 4 bases, and a stretch of 12 bases separates them. The germline V gene supplies CDR1 SGHVS and CDR2 FNYEAQ. Study-wide conclusions, independent of this receptor: The ex vivo response was dominated by HLA-C-restricted CMV-specific TCR beta clonotypes, and the single most frequent clonotype in two of eight donors was supplied by these HLA-C-restricted clonotypes. In both this cohort and an independent cohort of under 450 donors, the cumulative frequency of public TCR beta family members distinguished carriers of CMV infection plus the relevant HLA type.

This clonotype has a handful of counts. Its cognate antigen has yet to be identified. Qualities for individual bases were not recorded, and no much larger clone is one base off. This specimen consisted of cultured CD8+ T cells from PBMCs, obtained from culture after CMV antigen stimulation. This sequence uses TRBV7-6 and TRBJ2-3; the D gene is possibly TRBD2, with 7 bases matching. This TCR derives from a human donor in good health (CMV status not recorded). Some clones in this sample may be carry-over from other donors' samples. The DNA reads TGTGCCAGCAGCTTAGGGGGGGGGCAAGCAGATACGCAGTATTTT. The translation is CASSLGGGQADTQYF.